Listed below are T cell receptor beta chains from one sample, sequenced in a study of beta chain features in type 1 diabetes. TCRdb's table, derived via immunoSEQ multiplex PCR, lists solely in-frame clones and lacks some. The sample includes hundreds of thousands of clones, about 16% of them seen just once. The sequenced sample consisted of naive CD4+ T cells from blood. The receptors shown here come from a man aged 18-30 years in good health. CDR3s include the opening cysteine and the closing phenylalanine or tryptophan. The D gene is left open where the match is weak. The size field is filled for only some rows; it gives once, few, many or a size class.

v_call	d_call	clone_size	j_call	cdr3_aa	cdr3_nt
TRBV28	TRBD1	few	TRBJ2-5	CASSPPGQGIRETQYF	TGTGCCAGCAGTCCGCCGGGACAGGGGATTAGAGAGACCCAGTACTTC
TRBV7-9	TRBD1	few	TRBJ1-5	CASSFGQGGLPQHF	TGTGCCAGCAGCTTCGGACAGGGAGGTTTGCCCCAGCATTTT
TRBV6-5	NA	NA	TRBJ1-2	CASKLTTGYTF	TGTGCCAGCAAACTGACAACTGGCTACACCTTC
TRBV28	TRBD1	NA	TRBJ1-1	CASSPGQGFTEAFF	TGTGCCAGCAGTCCGGGACAGGGTTTTACTGAAGCTTTCTTT
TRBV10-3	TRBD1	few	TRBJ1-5	CATTDREEPQHF	TGTGCCACAACGGACAGGGAAGAGCCCCAGCATTTT
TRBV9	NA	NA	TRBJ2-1	CASSVTSLDFNEQFF	TGTGCCAGCAGCGTGACTAGTCTGGATTTCAATGAGCAGTTCTTC
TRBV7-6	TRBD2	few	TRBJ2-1	CASSSLAGGNNEQFF	TGTGCCAGCAGCTCCTTAGCGGGGGGGAACAATGAGCAGTTCTTC
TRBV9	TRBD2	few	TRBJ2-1	CASSVVRTSGYNEQFF	TGTGCCAGCAGCGTAGTCCGGACTAGCGGATACAATGAGCAGTTCTTC
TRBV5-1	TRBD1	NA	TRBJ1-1	CASSLQGGDTEAFF	TGCGCCAGCAGCTTACAGGGGGGAGACACTGAAGCTTTCTTT
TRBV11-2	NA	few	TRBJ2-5	CASRSPGRRISTQYF	TGTGCCAGCCGCTCTCCCGGACGGAGGATCTCGACCCAGTACTTC
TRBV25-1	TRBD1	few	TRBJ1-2	CASSDGTAYGYTF	TGTGCCAGCAGTGATGGGACAGCATATGGCTACACCTTC
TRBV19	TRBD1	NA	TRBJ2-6	CASSMDRGRTGANVLTF	TGTGCCAGTAGTATGGACAGGGGACGGACTGGGGCCAACGTCCTGACTTTC
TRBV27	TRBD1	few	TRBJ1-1	CASSLYVDRVAEAFF	TGTGCCAGCAGTTTATACGTGGACAGGGTCGCTGAAGCTTTCTTT
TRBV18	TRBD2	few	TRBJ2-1	CASSPPSGGTYNEQFF	TGTGCCAGCTCACCTCCGAGCGGGGGGACCTACAATGAGCAGTTCTTC
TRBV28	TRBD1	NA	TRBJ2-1	CASSKGQGLNNEQFF	TGTGCCAGCAGCAAGGGACAGGGACTAAACAATGAGCAGTTCTTC
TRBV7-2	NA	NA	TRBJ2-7	CASSFGRSQSSYEQYF	TGTGCCAGCAGCTTCGGGCGGAGCCAGAGCTCCTACGAGCAGTACTTC
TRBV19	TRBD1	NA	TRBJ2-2	CASRVRGTANTGELFF	TGTGCCAGTAGGGTGAGGGGGACAGCGAACACCGGGGAGCTGTTTTTT
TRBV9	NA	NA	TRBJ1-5	CASSVTGYGQPQHF	TGTGCCAGCAGCGTTACAGGGTATGGGCAGCCCCAGCATTTT
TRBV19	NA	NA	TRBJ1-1	CASSWLSTEAFF	TGTGCCAGTAGTTGGTTATCCACTGAAGCTTTCTTT
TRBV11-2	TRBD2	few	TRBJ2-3	CASSLIGGGFDTQYF	TGTGCCAGCAGCTTAATCGGGGGGGGCTTTGATACGCAGTATTTT
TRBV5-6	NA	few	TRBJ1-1	CASSGAGTPNTEAFF	TGTGCCAGCAGCGGAGCCGGGACACCTAACACTGAAGCTTTCTTT
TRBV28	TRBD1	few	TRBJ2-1	CASSLTGLSYNEQFF	TGTGCCAGCAGTTTGACAGGGCTCTCCTACAATGAGCAGTTCTTC